The following is a T cell receptor (beta chain) sequence with its context. The antigen is undetermined. Negative isolation yielded CD8+ and CD4+ T cells; FACS enriched TEMRA cells. An input of about 0.45 to 1 ug of RNA was subjected to reverse transcription using random hexamers. With immunoSEQ multiplex PCR, TCR beta CDR3 was amplified across 54 Vbeta and 13 Jbeta. From the immunoSEQ multiplex PCR reads, TCRdb called clonotypes with MiXCR, one entry per CDR3 protein. The table has 80,000 or so distinct CDR3 sequences, approximately 96% seen once. This sample stems from a study of CD8 T cells in Susac syndrome. Study results and limitations: Susac CD8+ clonal expansion peaked in TEMRA cells and active patients. The authors acknowledged that their TCR sequencing and HLA analysis involved a relatively small number of individuals.

This clonotype was obtained from a human donor with Susac syndrome. Sequenced sample: CD8+ T cells from PBMCs.

CDR3 in DNA: TGCAGCGTTGTGGCTTATGACGACTCCTACAATGAGCAGTTCTTC. It encodes CSVVAYDDSYNEQFF. The chain carries TRBV29-1 and TRBJ2-1; D not certain. CDR3 size: 15 residues. Trimming cost V 4 bases and J 0 bases, with 13 bases left between them. The germline V gene has CDR1 SQVTM and CDR2 ANQGSEA.